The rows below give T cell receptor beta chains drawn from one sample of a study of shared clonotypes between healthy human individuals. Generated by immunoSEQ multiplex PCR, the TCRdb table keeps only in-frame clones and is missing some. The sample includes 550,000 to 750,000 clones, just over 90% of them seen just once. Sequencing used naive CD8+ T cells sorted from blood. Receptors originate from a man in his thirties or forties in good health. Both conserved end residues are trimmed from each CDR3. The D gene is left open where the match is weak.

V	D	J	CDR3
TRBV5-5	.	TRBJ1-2	ASSFSGFGQMIAGYT
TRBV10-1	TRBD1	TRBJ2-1	ASSERRTGGFNEQF
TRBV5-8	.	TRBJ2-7	ASSLGLNVYEQY
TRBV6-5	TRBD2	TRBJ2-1	ASSYSGTTPSYEQF
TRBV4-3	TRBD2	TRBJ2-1	ASSQDPVGGSVDEQF
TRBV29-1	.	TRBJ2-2	SGWGANTGELF
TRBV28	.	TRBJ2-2	ASSWGGTNTGELF
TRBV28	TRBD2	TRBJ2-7	ASSLAAGSSYEQY
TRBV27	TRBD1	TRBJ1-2	ASSSYGDRDGYT
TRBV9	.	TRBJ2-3	ASSLLGTTDTQY
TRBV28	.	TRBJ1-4	ASNLATNEKLF
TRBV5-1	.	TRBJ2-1	ASSQRDEQF
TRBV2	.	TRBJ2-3	ASSGGTTDTQY
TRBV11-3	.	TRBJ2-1	ASSGAGTVPDNEQF
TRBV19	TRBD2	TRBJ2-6	ASSIASGPPISGANVLT
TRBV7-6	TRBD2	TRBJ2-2	ASSLASGRALNTGELF
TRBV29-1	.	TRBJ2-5	SVENRDKQETQY
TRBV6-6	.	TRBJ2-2	ASSYSRGDTGELF
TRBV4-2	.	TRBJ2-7	ASSQGPTYEQY
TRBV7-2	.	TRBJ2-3	ASSSAILLGTDTQY
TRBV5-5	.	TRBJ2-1	ASSPGVGYSGNEQF
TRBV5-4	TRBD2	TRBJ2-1	ASSFSSGRAGEQF
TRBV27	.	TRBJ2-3	ASSYWGSRTDTQY
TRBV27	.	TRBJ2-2	ASSLVGTGELF
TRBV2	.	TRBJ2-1	ASRLQDLNEQF
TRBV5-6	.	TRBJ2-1	ATNGGGTYNEQF
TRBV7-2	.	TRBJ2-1	ASSPSGRENEQF